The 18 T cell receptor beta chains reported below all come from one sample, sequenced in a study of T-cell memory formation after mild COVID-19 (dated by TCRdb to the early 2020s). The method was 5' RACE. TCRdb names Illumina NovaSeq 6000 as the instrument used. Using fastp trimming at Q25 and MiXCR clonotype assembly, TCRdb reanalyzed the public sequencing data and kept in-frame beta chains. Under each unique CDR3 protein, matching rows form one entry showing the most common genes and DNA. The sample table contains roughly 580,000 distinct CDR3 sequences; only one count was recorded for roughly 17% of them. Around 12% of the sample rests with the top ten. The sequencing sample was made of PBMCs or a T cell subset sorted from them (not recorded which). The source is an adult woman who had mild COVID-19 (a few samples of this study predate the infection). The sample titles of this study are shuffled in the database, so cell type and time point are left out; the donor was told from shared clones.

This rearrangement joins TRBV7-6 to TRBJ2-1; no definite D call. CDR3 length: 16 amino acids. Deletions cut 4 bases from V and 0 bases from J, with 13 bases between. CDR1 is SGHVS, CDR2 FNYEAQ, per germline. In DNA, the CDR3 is TGTGCCAGCAGCTCCGTAAGGGCAGTCTCCTACAATGAGCAGTTCTTC. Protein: CASSSVRAVSYNEQFF.

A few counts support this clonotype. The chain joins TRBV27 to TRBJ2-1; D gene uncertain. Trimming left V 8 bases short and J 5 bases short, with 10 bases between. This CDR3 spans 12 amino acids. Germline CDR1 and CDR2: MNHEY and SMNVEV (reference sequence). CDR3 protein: CASGYLNNEQFF. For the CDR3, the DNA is TGTGCCAGCGGGTACTTGAACAATGAGCAGTTCTTC.

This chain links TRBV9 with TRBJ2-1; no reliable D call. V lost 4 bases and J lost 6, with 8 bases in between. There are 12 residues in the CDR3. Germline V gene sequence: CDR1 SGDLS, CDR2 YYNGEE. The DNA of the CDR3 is TGTGCCAGCAGCTCTCGAATCAATGAGCAGTTCTTC. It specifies CASSSRINEQFF.

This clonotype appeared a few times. As DNA, the CDR3 is TGTGCCAGCAGCTCCGCTAGCGGCCATCGACCCCCCCTAGCCAAAAACATTCAGTACTTC. It encodes CASSSASGHRPPLAKNIQYF. The genes are TRBV5-4 and TRBJ2-4; 7 bases are a match to TRBD2. The V segment lost 3 bases and the J segment 0 bases; nucleotides outside the gene matches: 18. The germline CDR1 and CDR2 sequences are SGHNT and YYREEE (reference sequence). This CDR3 is built from 20 residues.

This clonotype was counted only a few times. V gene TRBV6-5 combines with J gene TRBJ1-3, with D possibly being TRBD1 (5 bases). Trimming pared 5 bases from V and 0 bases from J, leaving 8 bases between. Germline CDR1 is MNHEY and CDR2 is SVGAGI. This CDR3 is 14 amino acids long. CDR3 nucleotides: TGTGCCAGCAGTGCTGACAGCTCTGGAAACACCATATATTTT. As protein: CASSADSSGNTIYF.

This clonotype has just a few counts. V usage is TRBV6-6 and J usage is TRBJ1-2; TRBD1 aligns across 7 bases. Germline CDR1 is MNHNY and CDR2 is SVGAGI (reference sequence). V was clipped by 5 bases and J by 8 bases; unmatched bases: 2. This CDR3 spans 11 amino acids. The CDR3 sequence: CASSTGDGYTF. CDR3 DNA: TGTGCCAGCAGTACAGGGGACGGCTACACCTTC.

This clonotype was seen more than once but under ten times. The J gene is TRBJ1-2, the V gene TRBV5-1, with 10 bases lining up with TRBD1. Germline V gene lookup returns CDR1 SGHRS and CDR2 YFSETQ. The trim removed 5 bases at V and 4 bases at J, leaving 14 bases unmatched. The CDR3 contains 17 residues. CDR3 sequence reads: CASRPTGTGANSYGYTF. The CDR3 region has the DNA TGCGCCAGCAGGCCCACGGGGACAGGGGCCAATTCCTATGGCTACACCTTC. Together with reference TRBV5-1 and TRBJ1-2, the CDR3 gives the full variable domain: KAGVTQTPRYLIKTRGQQVTLSCSPISGHRSVSWYQQTPGQGLQFLFEYFSETQRNKGNFPGRFSGRQFSNSRSEMNVSTLELGDSALYLCASRPTGTGANSYGYTFGSGTRLTVV.

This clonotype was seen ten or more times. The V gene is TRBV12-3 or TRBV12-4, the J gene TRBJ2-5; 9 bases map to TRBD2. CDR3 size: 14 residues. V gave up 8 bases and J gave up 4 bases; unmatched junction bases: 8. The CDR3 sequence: CASLLAGAGETQYF. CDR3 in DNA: TGTGCCAGCCTCTTAGCGGGAGCGGGAGAGACCCAGTACTTC.

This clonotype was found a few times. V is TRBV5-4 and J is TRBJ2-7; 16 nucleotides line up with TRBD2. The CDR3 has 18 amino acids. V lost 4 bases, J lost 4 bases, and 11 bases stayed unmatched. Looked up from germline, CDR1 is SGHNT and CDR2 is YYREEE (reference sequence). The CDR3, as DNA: TGTGCCAGCAGCCTGATGGGACTAGCGGGAGGGCCGCGTTACGAGCAGTACTTC. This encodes CASSLMGLAGGPRYEQYF.

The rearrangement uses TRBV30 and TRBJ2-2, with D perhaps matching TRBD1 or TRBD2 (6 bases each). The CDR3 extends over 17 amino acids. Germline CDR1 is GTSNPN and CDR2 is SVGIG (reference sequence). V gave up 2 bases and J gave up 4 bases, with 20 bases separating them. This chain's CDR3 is CAWSHGPTGRSTGELFF. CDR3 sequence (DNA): TGTGCCTGGAGTCACGGTCCCACAGGGAGGAGCACCGGGGAGCTGTTTTTT.

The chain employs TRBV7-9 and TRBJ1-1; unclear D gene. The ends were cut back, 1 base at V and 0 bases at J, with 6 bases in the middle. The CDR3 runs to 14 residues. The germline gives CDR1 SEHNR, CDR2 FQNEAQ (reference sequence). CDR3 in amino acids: CASSLVALNTEAFF. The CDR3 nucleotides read TGTGCCAGCAGCTTAGTAGCTTTGAACACTGAAGCTTTCTTT.

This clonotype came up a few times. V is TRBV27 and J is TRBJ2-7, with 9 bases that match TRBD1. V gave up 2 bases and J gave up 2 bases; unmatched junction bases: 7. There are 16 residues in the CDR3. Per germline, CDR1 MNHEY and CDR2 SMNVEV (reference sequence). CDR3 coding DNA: TGTGCCAGCAGTTTAACCGGACAGGGGTGGACCTACGAGCAGTACTTC. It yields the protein CASSLTGQGWTYEQYF.

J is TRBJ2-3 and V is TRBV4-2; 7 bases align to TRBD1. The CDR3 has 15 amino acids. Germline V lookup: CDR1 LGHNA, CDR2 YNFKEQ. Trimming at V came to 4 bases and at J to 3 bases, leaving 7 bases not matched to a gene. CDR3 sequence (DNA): TGTGCCAGCAGCCCCTGGGGCAGGGGGACAGATACGCAGTATTTT. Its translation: CASSPWGRGTDTQYF.

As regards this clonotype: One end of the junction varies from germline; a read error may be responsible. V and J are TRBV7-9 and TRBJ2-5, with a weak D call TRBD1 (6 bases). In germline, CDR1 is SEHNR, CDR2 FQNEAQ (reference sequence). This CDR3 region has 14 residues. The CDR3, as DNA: TGTGCCAGCAGCTTAGTACAGGGACAAGGGACCCAGTACTTC. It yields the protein CASSLVQGQGTQYF.

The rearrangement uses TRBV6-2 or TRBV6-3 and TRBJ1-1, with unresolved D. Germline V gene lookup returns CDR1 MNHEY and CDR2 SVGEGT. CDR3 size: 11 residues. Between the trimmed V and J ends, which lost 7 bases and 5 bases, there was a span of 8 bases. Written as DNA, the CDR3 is TGTGCCAGCAACCAAAATACTGAAGCTTTCTTT. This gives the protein CASNQNTEAFF.

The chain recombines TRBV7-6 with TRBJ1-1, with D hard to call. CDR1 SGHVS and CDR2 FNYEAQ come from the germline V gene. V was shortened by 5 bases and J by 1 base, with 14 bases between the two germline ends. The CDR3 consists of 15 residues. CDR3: CASSARLSSNTEAFF. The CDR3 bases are TGTGCCAGCAGCGCCCGACTGAGCTCGAACACTGAAGCTTTCTTT.

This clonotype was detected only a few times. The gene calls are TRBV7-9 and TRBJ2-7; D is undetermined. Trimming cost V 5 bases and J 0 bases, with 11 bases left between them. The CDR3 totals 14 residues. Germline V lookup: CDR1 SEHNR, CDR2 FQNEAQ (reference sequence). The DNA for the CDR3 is TGTGCCAGCAGCCTCGTGGTGAGCTCCTACGAGCAGTACTTC. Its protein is CASSLVVSSYEQYF.

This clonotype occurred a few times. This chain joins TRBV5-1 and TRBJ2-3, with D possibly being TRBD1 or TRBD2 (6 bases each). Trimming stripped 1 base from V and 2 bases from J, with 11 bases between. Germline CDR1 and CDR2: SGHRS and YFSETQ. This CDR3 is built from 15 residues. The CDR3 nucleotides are TGCGCCAGCAGCTTGTCGGGGGCCGACACAGATACGCAGTATTTT. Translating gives CASSLSGADTDTQYF.